This TCR beta chain appears in the sequencing data of a study of the immune and genomic landscape of osteosarcoma (dated by TCRdb to about 2020). Background on the whole study: The overall cohort comprised under 55 pediatric and adult patients with high-grade osteosarcoma, with a median age at diagnosis of 25 to 35 years (range about 5-90). The cohort was enriched for poor-risk disease, with around 77% showing unfavorable pathologic response to standard therapy and 55% to 70% deceased. Each of a few patients provided a couple of samples from the same tumor site. To characterize the osteosarcoma immunogenomic landscape, the TCR sequencing results were combined with transcriptome, protein array and immunostaining data. In the overall cohort, 45% to 60% of patients were male, and localized disease at diagnosis was presented by about 73% of patients. The goal of the study was to explain why immune checkpoint inhibitors have shown limited clinical activity in osteosarcoma. To define immunogenic potential, the study profiled osteosarcoma specimens using whole genome, RNA and T-cell receptor sequencing along with immunohistochemistry and reverse phase protein arrays. Results the study describes overall, beyond this receptor: Matched blood was collected from only two patients, alongside the frozen tumor specimens. Overall, productive TCR clonality was low, with a mean of 0.09 and a maximum of 0.3, which suggests limited clonal expansion of T cells. In five cases, a single hyperexpanded clone dominated the repertoire, and each of these five cases had fewer than 100 T-cell clonotypes. TCR productive clonality was higher in the immune-hot C3 cluster than the cold C1 cluster but still low overall. Because osteosarcoma is rare and all possible samples were collected, sample size was not determined by any statistical method. Clonality benchmarks came from external normal skin and healthy peripheral blood data rather than matched normal tissue.

Post-treatment primary, local recurrence and metastasis tumors from poor-prognosis patients were used as specimens. Its CDR3 holds 13 amino acids, cysteine through phenylalanine. The CDR3 DNA has 39 bases and is translated from base 1. V is cut back by 6 bases and J by 1 base, with 2 bases in the junction unmatched. CDR1 SQVTM and CDR2 ANQGSEA are derived from the germline V gene. This clone was seen a single time. Its antigen has not been determined. No base quality information exists; no much larger clone differs at one position. TCR beta chain CDR3 regions were immunosequenced with the ImmunoSEQ Assay (Adaptive Biotechnologies). The study's processing was this. TCRB rearrangements, read counts, read proportions and gene usage were exported through the ImmunoSEQ Analyzer platform. T-cell clonality was computed as 1 minus Pielou's evenness on productive rearrangements. In the clonal space homeostasis analysis, clonotypes were binned as rare, small, medium, large or hyperexpanded (0.01 to 1 of the repertoire). TCR productive clonality was compared across immune clusters C1, C2 and C3 using the Wilcoxon rank sum test. TCRdb took this table from immuneACCESS and kept in-frame rearrangements with V and J called. Such tables lack part of the clones; where checked against another copy, unresolved V genes explain under half of the gap, and the rest is unexplained. V and J calls and clone size come straight from that table; D and trimming were deduced from the DNA. The sample table contains around 2,500 clones; only one count was recorded for about 65% of them. The ten biggest clones cover approximately 13% of the sample.

The sequenced sample consisted of osteosarcoma tumor tissue from the lung. The V and J genes are TRBV29-1 and TRBJ2-5, with 10 junctional bases fitting TRBD2. The source of this sequence is a human donor with osteosarcoma. The CDR3 region: CSVSGGVQETQYF. Read as DNA, the sequence is TGCAGCGTAAGCGGGGGGGTCCAAGAGACCCAGTACTTC.